The rows below give T cell receptor beta chains drawn from one sample of a study of blood T cell repertoires in COVID-19. TCRdb's copy holds only in-frame clones and misses some; the assay was immunoSEQ multiplex PCR. The sample lists about 74,000 clones, roughly 86% occurring once. The sample was peripheral blood. The receptor set was obtained from a man aged 65 to 79 with acute or convalescent COVID-19. Each CDR3 is given with its conserved first and last residue. The D gene is left open where the match is weak.

-,TRBV7-3,13,TRBJ2-3,CASSSRGPDTQYF
TRBD1,TRBV2,13,TRBJ2-5,CASRDRVGETQYF
TRBD1,TRBV5-1,16,TRBJ2-2,CASSQKGQVPSGELFF
-,TRBV6-5,12,TRBJ1-2,CASRTGNYGYTF
TRBD2,TRBV18,16,TRBJ2-7,CASSPPRLAGEDEQYF
-,TRBV28,14,TRBJ2-7,CASSAPVRLGEQYF
-,TRBV11-2,15,TRBJ2-7,CASSLVGSGTYEQYF
-,TRBV7-8,17,TRBJ2-7,CASSSRLVGRSRGEQYF
-,TRBV9,15,TRBJ2-3,CASSVAGFGTDTQYF
-,TRBV5-1,13,TRBJ2-7,CASSLGGLYEQYF
-,TRBV7-9,15,TRBJ2-2,CASSFRQGNTGELFF
-,TRBV5-1,20,TRBJ1-1,CASSLALPGSGRVMNTEAFF
TRBD1,TRBV9,16,TRBJ1-1,CASSARDRGLNTEAFF
TRBD2,TRBV2,18,TRBJ2-7,CASRGLAGLSPSSYEQYF
-,TRBV9,15,TRBJ2-1,CASSRDPTGYNEQFF
-,TRBV11-2,15,TRBJ1-6,CASSLRGTENSPLHF
TRBD1,TRBV11-2,13,TRBJ2-1,CASSLVRGNEQFF
-,TRBV5-1,13,TRBJ1-1,CASSLDAGLEAFF
TRBD1,TRBV5-1,15,TRBJ1-3,CASSLDRGSGNTIYF
-,TRBV19,13,TRBJ1-2,CASSPRSLDGYTF
-,TRBV21-1,17,TRBJ2-2,CASSKARAARWSGELFF
-,TRBV28,13,TRBJ1-1,CASSSSFFAEAFF
-,TRBV18,15,TRBJ2-3,CASSLQGYPGDTQYF
TRBD1,TRBV3-1/TRBV3-2,15,TRBJ2-5,CASSQDIGGRETQYF
-,TRBV7-7,15,TRBJ2-1,CASSPFSGGYNEQFF
TRBD2,TRBV10-1,14,TRBJ2-2,CASSTGGNTGELFF
TRBD2,TRBV4-2,18,TRBJ2-1,CASSPGGGPSDSYNEQFF
-,TRBV19,15,TRBJ1-4,CASGGGSGANEKLFF
TRBD2,TRBV24-1,16,TRBJ2-1,CATSDLSTSGRNEQFF
-,TRBV6-5,13,TRBJ1-2,CASISGSFYGYTF
TRBD1,TRBV9,14,TRBJ1-4,CASSGQGAQGKLFF
-,TRBV29-1,13,TRBJ2-1,CSVRVGAYNEQFF
-,TRBV5-1,15,TRBJ2-2,CASSLGGASTGELFF
TRBD1,TRBV5-1,13,TRBJ1-2,CASSPGQGATETF